These 21 T cell receptor beta chains share one sample of origin, sequenced in a study of CXCR3-negative and CXCR3-positive naive CD8 T cells. In preparing the TRB cDNA libraries, 5' RACE with UMI labels was used. For each CDR3 protein, TCRdb gives one entry from its re-call of the 5' RACE reads, without DNA. Recorded here are about 41,000 distinct CDR3 sequences; the top ten clones represent 1.5% to 2%. The sample comprised naive CXCR3- CD8+ T cells from blood. Described subset: CD45RO-CCR7+CD27+CD95- naive CD8+ T cells lacking CXCR3 (TNR3-). The receptor source for this set is a human donor in good health. Some clones in this sample may be carry-over from other donors' samples.

J is TRBJ2-7 and V is TRBV28; there is no DNA to check the TCRdb D call of TRBD1. Germline V gene sequence: CDR1 MDHEN, CDR2 SYDVKM. CDR3 size: 15 residues. CDR3 region: CASSFSGAGTYEQYF.

The gene calls are TRBV12-3 or TRBV12-4 and TRBJ2-3; TCRdb's D gene call, TRBD1, goes unchecked for lack of DNA. This CDR3 contains 17 residues. The chain's CDR3 is CASSLVSQGPNTDTQYF.

The chain is built from TRBV28 and TRBJ2-7; lacking DNA, the TRBD1 call made by TCRdb goes unchecked. The CDR3 length is 14 residues. Germline CDR1 reads MDHEN; CDR2 reads SYDVKM. CDR3: CASRPGTPLGEQYF.

The V call is TRBV6-5, the J call TRBJ2-7; TCRdb lists TRBD2, though no DNA is available to test this call. The germline CDR1 and CDR2 sequences are MNHEY and SVGAGI. The CDR3 has 16 amino acids. The CDR3 region is CASSYSGLAGSYEQYF.

This chain connects TRBV6-4 to TRBJ2-2; TCRdb reports TRBD2, a call that lacks DNA to check it against. This CDR3 has 14 amino acids. Germline V lookup: CDR1 MRHNA, CDR2 SNTAGT. The CDR3 loop is CATSTSEDTGELFF.

The V call is TRBV5-1, the J call TRBJ2-1; TCRdb gives TRBD2 as the D gene, but with no DNA this cannot be confirmed. Germline V gene lookup returns CDR1 SGHRS and CDR2 YFSETQ. This CDR3 comprises 15 residues. The CDR3 reads CASIPTSRYDNEQFF. Full variable domain (outside the CDR3, taken from reference TRBV5-1 and TRBJ2-1): KAGVTQTPRYLIKTRGQQVTLSCSPISGHRSVSWYQQTPGQGLQFLFEYFSETQRNKGNFPGRFSGRQFSNSRSEMNVSTLELGDSALYLCASIPTSRYDNEQFFGPGTRLTVL.

V usage is TRBV20-1 and J usage is TRBJ2-7; no DNA is available, so the TRBD2 call from TCRdb remains unchecked. CDR1 is DFQATT, CDR2 SNEGSKA, per germline (reference sequence). The CDR3 extends over 15 amino acids. CDR3 protein: CSAREPAGDSYEQYF.

The chain combines TRBV20-1 with TRBJ2-1; absent DNA, TCRdb's TRBD2 call cannot be checked. Germline assignment: CDR1 DFQATT and CDR2 SNEGSKA (reference sequence). The CDR3 has 16 residues. CDR3 region: CSAPRLAGGPPNEQFF.

CDR3 loop: CSARDEVFSGANVLTF. This chain joins TRBV20-1 and TRBJ2-6. The CDR3 consists of 16 residues. Per the germline V gene, CDR1 is DFQATT and CDR2 is SNEGSKA (reference sequence).

Judged by frequency, this clonotype is medium-sized. V is TRBV19 and J is TRBJ2-5; the TRBD1 assignment by TCRdb is unverifiable without DNA. This CDR3 contains 13 residues. CDR1 and CDR2 (germline): LNHDA, SQIVND (reference sequence). The CDR3 spells CASSIASTGAQYF.

V gene TRBV5-5 combines with J gene TRBJ1-2; TCRdb designates TRBD1, a call that cannot be tested without DNA. This CDR3 contains 12 residues. Germline loops: CDR1 SGHKS, CDR2 YYEKEE (reference sequence). The CDR3 loop reads CASSLGGGGYTF.

CDR3 in amino acids: CASRQPPDTDTQYF. The rearrangement links TRBV7-9 to TRBJ2-3; TCRdb's D gene call, TRBD1, goes unchecked for lack of DNA. Germline assignment: CDR1 SEHNR and CDR2 FQNEAQ (reference sequence). The CDR3 sequence is 14 residues long.

The chain employs TRBV4-3 and TRBJ2-7; checking the TCRdb D call of TRBD1 is not possible without DNA. The CDR3 sequence is 13 residues long. From germline, CDR1 is LGHNA and CDR2 YSLEER. CDR3 region: CASSMLGAREQYF.

This chain links TRBV29-1 with TRBJ2-7. In germline, CDR1 is SQVTM, CDR2 ANQGSEA. This CDR3 is built from 13 residues. CDR3 residues: CSGAGGSSYEQYF.

This sequence joins TRBV7-8 and TRBJ2-3; TCRdb designates TRBD2, a call that cannot be tested without DNA. This CDR3 comprises 20 residues. Germline-derived CDR1 and CDR2 are SGHVS and FQNEAQ. CDR3 in amino acids: CASSLRQGLAGKPSTDTQYF.

J is TRBJ1-1 and V is TRBV19. CDR3 length equals 15 residues. Germline values: CDR1 LNHDA, CDR2 SQIVND (reference sequence). The CDR3 sequence is CASSIGGGMNTEAFF.

The chain joins TRBV19 to TRBJ1-1. The CDR3 runs 12 residues. CDR1 is LNHDA and CDR2 is SQIVND in the germline V gene (reference sequence). The CDR3 here is CASGVLNTEAFF.

This rearrangement joins TRBV29-1 to TRBJ2-7. The germline V gene encodes CDR1 SQVTM and CDR2 ANQGSEA. The CDR3 consists of 13 residues. The CDR3 sequence: CSVAGRGSYEQYF.

The CDR3 spells CSARTSGGSYEQYF. The chain has TRBV20-1 and TRBJ2-7; TCRdb reports TRBD2, a call that lacks DNA to check it against. The CDR3 is made up of 14 amino acids. CDR1 and CDR2 (germline): DFQATT, SNEGSKA (reference sequence).

The V gene is TRBV29-1, the J gene TRBJ1-2. The CDR3 is made up of 11 amino acids. The germline V gene encodes CDR1 SQVTM and CDR2 ANQGSEA. The CDR3 region is CSVGGSYGYTF.

This sequence joins TRBV15 and TRBJ2-1; TCRdb picks TRBD2, but there is no DNA to check that call. The germline V gene encodes CDR1 LNHNV and CDR2 YYDKDF (reference sequence). The CDR3 length is 16 residues. CDR3 loop: CATSRDSGGAYNEQFF.